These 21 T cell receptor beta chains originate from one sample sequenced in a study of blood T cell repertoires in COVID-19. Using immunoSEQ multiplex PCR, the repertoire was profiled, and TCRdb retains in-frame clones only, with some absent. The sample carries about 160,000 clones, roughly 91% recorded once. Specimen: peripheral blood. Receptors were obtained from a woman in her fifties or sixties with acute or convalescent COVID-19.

CDR3 sequence reads: CASSEATGGNQPQHF. CDR3 coding DNA: TGTGCCAGCAGTGAAGCGACCGGGGGCAATCAGCCCCAGCATTTT. The chain combines TRBV2 with TRBJ1-5; D unclear. The CDR3 runs 15 residues. Trimming left V 0 bases short and J 2 bases short, with 8 bases between. Germline loops: CDR1 SNHLY, CDR2 FYNNEI.

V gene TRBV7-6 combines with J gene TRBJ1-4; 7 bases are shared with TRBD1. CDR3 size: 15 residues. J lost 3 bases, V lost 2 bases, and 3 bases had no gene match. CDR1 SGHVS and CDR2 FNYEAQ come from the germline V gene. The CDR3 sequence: CASSLTGAANEKLFF. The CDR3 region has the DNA TGTGCCAGCAGCTTAACAGGGGCGGCTAATGAAAAACTGTTTTTT.

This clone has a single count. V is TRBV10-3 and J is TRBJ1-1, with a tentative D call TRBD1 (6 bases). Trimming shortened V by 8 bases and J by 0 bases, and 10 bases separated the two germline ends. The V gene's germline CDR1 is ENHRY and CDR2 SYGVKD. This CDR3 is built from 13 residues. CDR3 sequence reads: CAIRGAMNTEAFF. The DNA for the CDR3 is TGTGCCATCCGGGGGGCAATGAACACTGAAGCTTTCTTT.

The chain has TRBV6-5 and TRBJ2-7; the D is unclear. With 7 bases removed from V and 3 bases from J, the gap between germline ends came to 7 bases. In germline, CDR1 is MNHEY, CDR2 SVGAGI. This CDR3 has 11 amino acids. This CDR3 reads CASTDNYEQYF. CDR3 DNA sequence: TGTGCCAGCACCGACAACTACGAGCAGTACTTC.

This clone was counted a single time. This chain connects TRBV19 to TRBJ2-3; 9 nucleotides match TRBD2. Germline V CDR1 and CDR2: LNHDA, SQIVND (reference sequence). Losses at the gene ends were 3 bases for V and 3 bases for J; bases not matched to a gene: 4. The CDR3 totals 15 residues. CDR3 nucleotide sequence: TGTGCCAGTAGTATGGCGGGGGGGCCTACAGATACGCAGTATTTT. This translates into CASSMAGGPTDTQYF.

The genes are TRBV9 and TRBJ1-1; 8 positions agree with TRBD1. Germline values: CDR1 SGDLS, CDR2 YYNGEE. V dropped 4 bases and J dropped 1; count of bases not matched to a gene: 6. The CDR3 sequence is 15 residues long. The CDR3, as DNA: TGTGCCAGCAGCCCAACAGGGGGAACGAACACTGAAGCTTTCTTT. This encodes CASSPTGGTNTEAFF.

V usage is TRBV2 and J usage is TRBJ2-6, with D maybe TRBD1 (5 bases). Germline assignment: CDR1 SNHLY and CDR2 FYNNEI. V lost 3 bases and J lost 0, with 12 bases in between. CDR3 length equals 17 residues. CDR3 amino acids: CASSDHRRSSGANVLTF. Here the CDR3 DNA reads TGTGCCAGCAGTGACCACAGGCGGAGCTCTGGGGCCAACGTCCTGACTTTC.

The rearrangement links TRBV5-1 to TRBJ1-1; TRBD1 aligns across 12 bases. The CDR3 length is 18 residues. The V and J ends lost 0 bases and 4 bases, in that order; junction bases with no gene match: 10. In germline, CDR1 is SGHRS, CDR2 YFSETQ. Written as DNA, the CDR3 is TGCGCCAGCAGCTTGGAATTTGGGACAGGGGGCCGGAGCACTGAAGCTTTCTTT. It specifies CASSLEFGTGGRSTEAFF.

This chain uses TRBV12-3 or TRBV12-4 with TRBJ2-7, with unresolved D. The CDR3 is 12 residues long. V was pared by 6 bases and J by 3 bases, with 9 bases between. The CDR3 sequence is CASSSSYYEQYF. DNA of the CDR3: TGTGCCAGCAGCTCGTCTTACTACGAGCAGTACTTC.

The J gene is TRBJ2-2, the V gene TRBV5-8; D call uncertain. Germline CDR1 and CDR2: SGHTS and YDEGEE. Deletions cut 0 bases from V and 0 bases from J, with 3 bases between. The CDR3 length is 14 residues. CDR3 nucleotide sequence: TGTGCCAGCAGCTTGGCAGCGAACACCGGGGAGCTGTTTTTT. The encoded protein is CASSLAANTGELFF.

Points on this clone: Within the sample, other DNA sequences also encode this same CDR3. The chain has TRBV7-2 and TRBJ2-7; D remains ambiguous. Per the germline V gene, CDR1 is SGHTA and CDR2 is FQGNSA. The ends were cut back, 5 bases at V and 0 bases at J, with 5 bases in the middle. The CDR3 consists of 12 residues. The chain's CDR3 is CASSLSSYEQYF. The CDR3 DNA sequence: TGTGCCAGCAGCCTGAGCTCCTACGAGCAGTACTTC.

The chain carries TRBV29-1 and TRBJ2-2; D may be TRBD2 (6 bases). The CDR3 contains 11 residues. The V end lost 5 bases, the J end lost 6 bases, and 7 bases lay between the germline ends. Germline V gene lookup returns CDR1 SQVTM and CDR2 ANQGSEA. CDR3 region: CSVRDSGELFF. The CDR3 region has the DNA TGCAGCGTTCGGGACTCCGGGGAGCTGTTTTTT.

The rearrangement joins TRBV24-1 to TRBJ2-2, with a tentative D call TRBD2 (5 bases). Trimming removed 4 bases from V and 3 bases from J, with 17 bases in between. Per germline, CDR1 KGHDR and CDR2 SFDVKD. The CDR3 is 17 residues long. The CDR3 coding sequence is TGTGCCACCAGTGAAGAGGGCGGAGGCGGGTACACCGGGGAGCTGTTTTTT. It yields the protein CATSEEGGGGYTGELFF.

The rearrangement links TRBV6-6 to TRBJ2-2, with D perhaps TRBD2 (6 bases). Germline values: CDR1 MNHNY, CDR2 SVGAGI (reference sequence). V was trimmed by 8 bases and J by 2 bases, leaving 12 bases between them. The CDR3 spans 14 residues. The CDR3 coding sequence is TGTGCCAGCCTGAGGAGGGTAAACACCGGGGAGCTGTTTTTT. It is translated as CASLRRVNTGELFF.

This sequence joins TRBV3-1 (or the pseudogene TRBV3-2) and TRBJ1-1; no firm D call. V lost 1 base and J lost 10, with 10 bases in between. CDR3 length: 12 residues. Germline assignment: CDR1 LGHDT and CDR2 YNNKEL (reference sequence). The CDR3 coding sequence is TGTGCCAGCAGCCAAGTCAAGGGAGTAGCTTTCTTT. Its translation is CASSQVKGVAFF.

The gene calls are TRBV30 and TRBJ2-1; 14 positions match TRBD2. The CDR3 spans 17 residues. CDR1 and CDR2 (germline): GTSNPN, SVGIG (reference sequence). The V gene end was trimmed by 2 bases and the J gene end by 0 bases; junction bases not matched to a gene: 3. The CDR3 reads CAWSSGTSGSSYNEQFF. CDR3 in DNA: TGTGCCTGGAGTTCCGGGACTAGCGGGAGCTCCTACAATGAGCAGTTCTTC.

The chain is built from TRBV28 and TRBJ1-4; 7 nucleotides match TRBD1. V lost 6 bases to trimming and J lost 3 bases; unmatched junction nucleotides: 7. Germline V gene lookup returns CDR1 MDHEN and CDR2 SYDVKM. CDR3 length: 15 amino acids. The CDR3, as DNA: TGTGCCAGCAGCCTTGACAGGGCGTCTAATGAAAAACTGTTTTTT. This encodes CASSLDRASNEKLFF.

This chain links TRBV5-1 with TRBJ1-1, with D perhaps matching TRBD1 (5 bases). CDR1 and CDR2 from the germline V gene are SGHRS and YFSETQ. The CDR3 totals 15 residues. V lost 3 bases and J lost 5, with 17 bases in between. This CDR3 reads CASSWGTLAGTEAFF. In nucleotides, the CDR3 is TGCGCCAGCAGCTGGGGGACTTTAGCCGGAACTGAAGCTTTCTTT. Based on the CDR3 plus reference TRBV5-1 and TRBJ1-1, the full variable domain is KAGVTQTPRYLIKTRGQQVTLSCSPISGHRSVSWYQQTPGQGLQFLFEYFSETQRNKGNFPGRFSGRQFSNSRSEMNVSTLELGDSALYLCASSWGTLAGTEAFFGQGTRLTVV.

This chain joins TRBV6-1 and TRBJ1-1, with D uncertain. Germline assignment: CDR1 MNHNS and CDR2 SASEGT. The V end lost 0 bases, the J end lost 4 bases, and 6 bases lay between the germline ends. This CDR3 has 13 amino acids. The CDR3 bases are TGTGCCAGCAGTGAAGCGGCAGTCACTGAAGCTTTCTTT. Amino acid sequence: CASSEAAVTEAFF.

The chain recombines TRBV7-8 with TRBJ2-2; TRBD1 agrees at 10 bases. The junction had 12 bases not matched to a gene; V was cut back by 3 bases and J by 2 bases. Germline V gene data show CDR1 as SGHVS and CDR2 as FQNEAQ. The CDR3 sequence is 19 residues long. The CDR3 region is CASSFLSGTGERNTGELFF. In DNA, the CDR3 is TGTGCCAGCAGCTTCCTCTCCGGGACAGGGGAGCGAAACACCGGGGAGCTGTTTTTT.

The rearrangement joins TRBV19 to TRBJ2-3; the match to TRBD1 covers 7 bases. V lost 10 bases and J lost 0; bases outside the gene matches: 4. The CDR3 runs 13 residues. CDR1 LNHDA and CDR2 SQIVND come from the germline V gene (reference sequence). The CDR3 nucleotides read TGTGCCACTCAGACAGGGAGCACAGATACGCAGTATTTT. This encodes CATQTGSTDTQYF. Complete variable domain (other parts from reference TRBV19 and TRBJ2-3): DGGITQSPKYLFRKEGQNVTLSCEQNLNHDAMYWYRQDPGQGLRLIYYSQIVNDFQKGDIAEGYSVSREKKESFPLTVTSAQKNPTAFYLCATQTGSTDTQYFGPGTRLTVL.